The 5 T cell receptor beta chains below all came from one sample that was sequenced in a study of Tregs in tolerant kidney transplant recipients (dated by TCRdb to the late 2010s). Library construction relied on the immunoSEQ multiplex PCR assay. In its TCRdb copy, this immuneACCESS table keeps in-frame sequences only and misses some clones. Where compared with another copy, unresolved V genes explain less than half of these, and the others have no known cause. In this sample's table one finds some 10,000 clones. The ten largest clones represent 25% to 30% of the sample. Transplants used related donors with nonmyeloablative bone marrow transplantation; mixed chimerism was transient in the human trials. The sequencing here drew on CD8+ T cells from blood (PBMCs), taken 24 months after the transplant. These receptors came from a human patient who received a combined kidney and bone marrow transplant. Following transplantation, T cells from the graft donor may be among those present.

The CDR3 DNA, read in part, is TGCGCCAGCAGCCAAGCTAGCGCCTCCTCCTACGAG. Translated, it gives CASSQASASSYE. The entire CDR3 protein reads CASSQASASSYEQYF. The V call is TRBV4-1, the J call TRBJ2-7; tentatively, D is TRBD2 (6 bases). The CDR3 end is not reached by the read, which stops 3 residues before it; the germline J gene fills it in. Germline V lookup: CDR1 MGHRA, CDR2 YSYEKL. The CDR3 extends over 15 amino acids. The V gene lost 1 base and the J gene lost 0 bases, with 10 bases spanning the gap.

A word on this clone: Read coverage stops 3 residues before the CDR3 terminus; the germline J gene supplies the remainder. The V call is TRBV6-2 or TRBV6-3, the J call TRBJ2-1; 10 nucleotides agree with TRBD1. Germline V gives CDR1 MNHEY, CDR2 SVGEGT. Trimming at V came to 1 base and at J to 5 bases, leaving 8 bases not matched to a gene. CDR3 length equals 17 residues. Incomplete CDR3 DNA: TGTGCCAGCAGTTACTGGGACAGGGGATTATCCCACAATGAG. This sequence encodes CASSYWDRGLSHNE. The CDR3, in full, reads CASSYWDRGLSHNEQFF.

For this clone: The CDR3 end is not reached by the read, which stops 3 residues before it; the germline J gene fills it in. The chain employs TRBV20-1 and TRBJ2-7; 8 bases match TRBD2. Losses at the gene ends were 5 bases for V and 3 bases for J; bases not matched to a gene: 9. Germline CDR1 DFQATT, CDR2 SNEGSKA (reference sequence). This CDR3 is built from 14 residues. The covered CDR3 bases are TGCAGTGCTGAGGAGCGACTAGCGCACTACGAG. This codes for CSAEERLAHYE. The CDR3 reads in full as CSAEERLAHYEQYF.

About this clone itself: The sequence runs out 3 residues before the end of the CDR3; the remainder is reconstructed from the germline J gene. The V call is TRBV7-3, the J call TRBJ2-3, with 9 bases fitting TRBD2. CDR1 and CDR2 from the germline V gene are SGHTA and FQGTGA. This CDR3 region has 15 residues. V was pared by 3 bases and J by 6 bases, with 7 bases of the junction left unmatched. The sequenced part of the CDR3 DNA is TGTGCCAGCAGCTTTAGCGGGAGTGAGGGGGATACG. This gives the protein CASSFSGSEGDT. The entire CDR3 protein reads CASSFSGSEGDTQYF.

As to this clone: The read ends 3 residues shy of where the CDR3 ends; the end is completed using the germline J gene. V and J are TRBV6-4 and TRBJ2-3; 9 bases agree with TRBD2. The junction had 3 bases not matched to a gene; V was cut back by 1 base and J by 1 base. Looked up from germline, CDR1 is MRHNA and CDR2 is SNTAGT. The CDR3 consists of 16 residues. The CDR3 spells CASSDYSGSGTDTQYF. The DNA read from the CDR3 is TGTGCCAGCAGTGACTATAGCGGGAGTGGCACAGATACG.